The present entry profiles one T cell receptor (beta chain) with its context. The antigen it recognizes is unknown. No much larger clone is present one base from it, and per-base qualities are unavailable. In the prospective study, participants were roughly 18 to 100 years old, resided in about two dozen geographic areas of the United States, and were enrolled through a virtual design. Cohort assignment in the prospective study relied on participant-reported clinical history from a screening survey and a study questionnaire. Exposed participants were defined as having been in contact with someone with a PCR-confirmed or clinician-diagnosed COVID-19 case within 2 weeks of study entry. Each participant in the prospective study had whole blood, serum and a nasopharyngeal or oropharyngeal swab collected by mobile phlebotomists. Participants in the prospective study had the option to provide additional blood draws and questionnaires over an approximately 2-month period. Prospective study blood samples were shipped either frozen or at room temperature before DNA extraction.

The data stem from a study of blood T cell repertoires in COVID-19 (dated by TCRdb to 2019 to 2021). For context, the study as a whole: The collaborator samples originated in the United States, Italy and Spain and spanned the acute and convalescent phases of COVID-19. The prospective study material was composed of cDNA or gDNA derived from T cells, B-cell-depleted T cells, or PBMCs. Deeply sampled blood TCRbeta repertoires from subjects exposed to, actively infected with, or recovered from COVID-19 were included in the dataset. The repertoires were released in a freely available public database intended as a resource for research on the immune response to SARS-CoV-2. Samples were obtained from the ongoing ImmuneRACE study (first 160 participants) and from about 1,300 subjects provided by 6 global collaborators. A de-identified subject ID, COVID-19 status, age in years and sex were almost always included in the sample metadata. Where HLA class I and class II types were available, the types were taken from metadata supplied by the sample provider, not from assay-based typing.

The immunoSEQ Assay, a bias-controlled multiplex PCR, was used to amplify TCRbeta CDR3 regions from genomic DNA. Per the authors' processing: Nucleated cell counts per sample were estimated from amplification of reference gene primers within the assay. To quantify the absolute abundance of each unique TCRbeta CDR3 rearrangement, sequence reads were collapsed and filtered. Productive Simpson clonality was computed per sample as the square root of Simpson's diversity index over productive rearrangements. TCRdb provides this immuneACCESS table in a form limited to in-frame rearrangements. Some clones are lacking; in checked studies, under half of them reflect an unresolved V gene, and why the rest are absent is not known. From that table come the V and J calls and clone size; the DNA was used to work out D and trimming. The sample yields approximately 150,000 clones; roughly 83% were counted once. Together, the top ten hold about 5.2% of the sample.

The CDR3 covers 15 residues, taking in both the cysteine and the phenylalanine. The only DNA kept is the CDR3, 45 bases in frame from the first base. V and J lose 3 bases and 7 bases, and a span of 16 bases separates them. For CDR1 and CDR2, the germline V gene (reference sequence) lists LNHDA and SQIVND. On the study overall, not on this receptor specifically: Clinical and demographic metadata were provided uncurated, with the amount varying by source and participant.

The TCR was taken from a man between 65 and 79 years old who had been exposed to COVID-19. Sequences were obtained from PBMCs or T cells enriched from blood (not recorded which). The receptor chain draws on TRBV19 and TRBJ1-5, with a tentative D gene TRBD1 over 6 matching bases. The DNA is as follows: TGTGCCAGTAGTATTATCGGGGGGCAACGCCAGCCCCAGCATTTT. This translates into CASSIIGGQRQPQHF.